The rows below give T cell receptor beta chains drawn from one sample of a study of graft-versus-host responses after intestinal transplantation. TCRdb's copy holds only in-frame clones and misses some; the assay was immunoSEQ multiplex PCR. Seen here are tens of thousands of clones, around 86% observed once, and the top ten hold 3.5% to 4.5%. This specimen consisted of PBMCs, obtained about 1,000 days after transplant. The receptors stem from a human patient who received an intestinal transplant, so some T cells may come from the graft donor. Each CDR3 is given with its conserved first and last residue. Fields, in order: D gene, CDR3 length, V gene, clone size, J gene, CDR3 protein, CDR3 DNA. D genes are given only for firm matches. Size is omitted from some rows. Given values are once, few, many or a class for expanded clones.

.	11	TRBV6-1	.	TRBJ2-7	CASNGFYEQYF	TGTGCCAGCAACGGGTTCTACGAGCAGTACTTC
.	13	TRBV10-1	.	TRBJ1-1	CASSAGVNTEAFF	TGCGCCAGCAGCGCAGGAGTGAACACTGAAGCTTTCTTT
.	13	TRBV27	once	TRBJ2-7	CASSFGRNYEQYF	TGTGCCAGCAGTTTTGGACGGAACTACGAGCAGTACTTC
TRBD1	15	TRBV5-1	.	TRBJ1-1	CASSYTGDRNTEAFF	TGCGCCAGCAGCTATACAGGGGATCGGAACACTGAAGCTTTCTTT
TRBD2	16	TRBV5-6	few	TRBJ2-7	CASSGGLAGLAYEQYF	TGTGCCAGCAGCGGAGGACTAGCGGGTCTGGCCTACGAGCAGTACTTC
.	15	TRBV13	.	TRBJ2-4	CASSQGGAEGNIQYF	TGTGCCAGCAGCCAAGGGGGGGCCGAGGGAAACATTCAGTACTTC
TRBD2	14	TRBV27	.	TRBJ2-3	CASSLAGATDTQYF	TGTGCCAGCAGTTTGGCGGGAGCCACAGATACGCAGTATTTT
.	13	TRBV6-5	.	TRBJ1-4	CASSEGAVEKLFF	TGTGCCAGCAGTGAAGGTGCCGTGGAAAAACTGTTTTTT
TRBD1	16	TRBV6-1	.	TRBJ2-3	CASSEGGTGGRDTQYF	TGTGCCAGCAGTGAGGGTGGGACAGGGGGCAGAGATACGCAGTATTTT
.	16	TRBV9	.	TRBJ2-1	CASSVSAGIGYNEQFF	TGTGCCAGCAGCGTATCTGCGGGAATAGGCTACAATGAGCAGTTCTTC
.	12	TRBV7-9	.	TRBJ2-7	CASSTVAREQYF	TGTGCCAGCAGCACCGTGGCGCGCGAGCAGTACTTC
.	15	TRBV30	.	TRBJ1-4	CAWISPGGPAGKLFF	TGTGCCTGGATTTCTCCGGGAGGGCCTGCCGGAAAACTGTTTTTT
TRBD2	19	TRBV28	.	TRBJ2-2	CASSLASSSGIPNTGELFF	TGTGCCAGCAGTTTAGCCTCTTCTAGCGGGATCCCGAACACCGGGGAGCTGTTTTTT
.	13	TRBV7-3	.	TRBJ2-4	CASGHRTQNIQYF	TGTGCCAGCGGCCATCGGACCCAAAACATTCAGTACTTC
TRBD1	16	TRBV6-1	few	TRBJ1-5	CASSDKDRGDSQPQHF	TGTGCCAGCAGTGATAAGGACAGGGGTGACAGTCAGCCCCAGCATTTT
.	15	TRBV6-1	.	TRBJ1-3	CASSGDGGSGNTIYF	TGTGCCAGCAGTGGCGACGGAGGCTCTGGAAACACCATATATTTT
TRBD1	15	TRBV13	.	TRBJ2-5	CASSSRTGGGETQYF	TGTGCCAGCAGCTCCAGGACAGGGGGAGGCGAGACCCAGTACTTC
TRBD2	16	TRBV28	.	TRBJ2-1	CASSSASASGRGKQFF	TGTGCCAGCAGTTCCGCCTCGGCTAGCGGGAGGGGGAAGCAGTTCTTC
.	16	TRBV4-2	.	TRBJ2-7	CASSQYSGLARSEQYF	TGTGCCAGCAGCCAATATTCGGGGCTAGCGAGATCCGAGCAGTACTTC
.	13	TRBV6-5	.	TRBJ2-3	CASSTQDTDTQYF	TGTGCCAGCAGTACCCAGGACACAGATACGCAGTATTTT
TRBD1	14	TRBV9	.	TRBJ2-7	CASSVGMTGTEQYF	TGTGCCAGCAGCGTAGGCATGACAGGGACGGAGCAGTACTTC
.	14	TRBV10-3	.	TRBJ1-2	CAISESGTTYGYTF	TGTGCCATCAGTGAGTCGGGGACGACCTATGGCTACACCTTC
.	14	TRBV6-5	.	TRBJ2-2	CASSLSGPTGELFF	TGTGCCAGCAGCCTCTCCGGACCCACCGGGGAGCTGTTTTTT